The clone carrying this TCR beta chain has a count of ten or more. What it binds is unknown. From germline, CDR1 is SGHNT and CDR2 YYREEE (reference sequence). This CDR3 has 13 amino acids. The V segment lost 0 bases and the J segment 10 bases; nucleotides outside the gene matches: 5. This record comes from a study of read filtering for tumor transcriptome and immune sequencing. Molecular barcoded adaptors covering alpha/delta and beta/gamma chains were used on approximately 400 ng RNA. TCRdb independently ran MiXCR on the reads; one entry per CDR3 protein. The table has under 80,000 distinct CDR3 sequences, roughly 18% seen once; the top ten hold over 12%. Overall study results and limits: About 81.9% of IR-seq clonotypes had a single read, yet these held around 4% of reads.

This clonotype originated in a donor at least 40 years old with multiple myeloma. The sequencing input was a population of CD138-negative cells sorted from bone marrow. V and J are TRBV5-4 and TRBJ2-3, with 7 bases identical to TRBD1. This chain's CDR3 is CASSLEEGASQYF. DNA of the CDR3: TGTGCCAGCAGCTTGGAAGAGGGGGCTTCGCAGTATTTT.